This TCR beta chain came from a study of beta chain features in type 1 diabetes. On the study more broadly: Sorted cells, more than 95,000,000 in number, were examined across all samples.

A heparinised blood draw that averaged around 0.12 L was obtained once from each donor. The authors sorted CD4+ naive, central memory, regulatory and stem cell-like memory cells via CD45RO/CCR7/CD25/CD127/CD95/CD27. cDNA synthesis used the whole RNA isolate, giving expressed TCRB sequences. Some 3.6 million reads on average were seen across naive, central memory and regulatory T cell samples. Clones were read by immunoSEQ multiplex PCR, and TCRdb kept only the in-frame ones, dropping some. Of under 300,000 clones in the sample, around 21% were seen once. In regard to this clone: Its antigen is not identified.

Study outcomes and limitations: When Type 1 diabetes patients were examined, their TCRB CDR3s proved moderately but significantly shorter in all four CD4+ subsets.

Germline-derived CDR1 and CDR2 are MDHEN and SYDVKM. The CDR3 has 13 amino acids. V lost 5 bases to trimming and J lost 3 bases, with 11 bases between them. V is TRBV28 and J is TRBJ2-7; D is uncertain. The source is a woman aged 35 to 49 with type 1 diabetes. The material sequenced was naive CD4+ T cells from blood. The CDR3 DNA is TGTGCCAGCAGTCCGATCGGTTACTACGAGCAGTACTTC. As protein: CASSPIGYYEQYF.